This T cell receptor (beta chain) was recovered during a study of blood T cell repertoires in COVID-19. Study context: COVID-19 samples from acute and convalescent phases originated in the United States, Italy and Spain.

This CDR3 has 14 residues. V lost 10 bases to trimming and J lost 2 bases, with 17 bases between them. Germline V lookup: CDR1 SGHTA, CDR2 FQGNSA. As originally analysed: Reference gene primer amplification gave nucleated cell count estimates. Sequenced by immunoSEQ multiplex PCR; TCRdb stores in-frame clones only, minus some. The DNA gave D and trimming, while V, J and clone size come from that table. The sample lists approximately 350,000 clones, 80% to 90% occurring once. The receptor's source is a woman in her 30s with COVID-19, enrolled during active disease. The sample comprised peripheral blood. The chain uses TRBV7-2 and TRBJ2-5; maybe TRBD1 (6 bases). The CDR3: CATKQGGNQETQYF. For the CDR3, the DNA is TGTGCCACGAAACAAGGGGGAAATCAAGAGACCCAGTACTTC.